The 9 T cell receptor beta chains presented below share a single source sample, sequenced in a study of shared clonotypes between healthy human individuals. The protocol was immunoSEQ multiplex PCR, while the TCRdb copy is restricted to in-frame clones and leaves out a portion. The sample holds around 510,000 clones, about 80% seen once. The specimen sequenced was PBMCs. All receptors derive from a woman between 40 and 55 years old in good health. Some clones in this sample may be carry-over from other donors' samples.

The chain joins TRBV6-5 to TRBJ2-7; 13 nucleotides align to TRBD2. The CDR3 runs to 16 residues. The ends lost 2 bases at V and 5 bases at J; junction bases unmatched: 6. Germline V gene sequence: CDR1 MNHEY, CDR2 SVGAGI. CDR3 nucleotide sequence: TGTGCCAGCAGTTACGCGGGACTAGCGGGATACGACGAGCAGTACTTC. Amino acids: CASSYAGLAGYDEQYF.

This clone was picked up a small number of times. V is TRBV7-8 and J is TRBJ1-4; D gene uncertain. The CDR3 has 16 amino acids. V shed 4 bases and J shed 0 bases, with 12 bases lying between them. CDR1 is SGHVS and CDR2 is FQNEAQ in the germline V gene. The CDR3 reads CASSSRTDTTNEKLFF. CDR3 nucleotides: TGTGCCAGCAGCTCCAGGACGGATACAACTAATGAAAAACTGTTTTTT.

The V call is TRBV5-1, the J call TRBJ2-5; perhaps TRBD1 as D (5 bases). Trimming cost V 0 bases and J 2 bases, with 14 bases left between them. There are 16 residues in the CDR3. Germline assignment: CDR1 SGHRS and CDR2 YFSETQ. CDR3 DNA sequence: TGCGCCAGCAGCTTGGGGGGCTCAGCCATGCAAGAGACCCAGTACTTC. It specifies CASSLGGSAMQETQYF.

This clone was detected only a few times. The rearrangement joins TRBV29-1 to TRBJ1-5, with a weak D call TRBD1 (5 bases). Trimming removed 7 bases from V and 6 bases from J, with 22 bases in between. The V gene's germline CDR1 is SQVTM and CDR2 ANQGSEA. This CDR3 has 15 residues. As DNA, the CDR3 is TGCAGCGCCACATCGGAGGCCGCGGGGGGTCAGCCCCAGCATTTT. Protein: CSATSEAAGGQPQHF. The entire variable domain, with the rest obtained from reference TRBV29-1 and TRBJ1-5, is as follows: SAVISQKPSRDICQRGTSLTIQCQVDSQVTMMFWYRQQPGQSLTLIATANQGSEATYESGFVIDKFPISRPNLTFSTLTVSNMSPEDSSIYLCSATSEAAGGQPQHFGDGTRLSIL.

This rearrangement joins TRBV28 to TRBJ2-7; a weak D match, TRBD1 (6 bases). Trimming shortened V by 9 bases and J by 10 bases, and 19 bases separated the two germline ends. CDR1 MDHEN and CDR2 SYDVKM come from the germline V gene. The CDR3 consists of 12 residues. As DNA, the CDR3 is TGTGCCAGTTGGGGACAAGAAGGAGAACAGTACTTC. It encodes CASWGQEGEQYF.

This clone was counted between two and nine times. The chain couples TRBV7-8 to TRBJ1-1; possibly TRBD1 for D (5 bases). Germline CDR1 and CDR2: SGHVS and FQNEAQ. V lost 2 bases to trimming and J lost 5 bases, with 9 bases between them. This CDR3 has 13 residues. The CDR3 protein is CASSLTGETEAFF. In DNA form, the CDR3 reads TGTGCCAGCAGCTTAACGGGGGAGACTGAAGCTTTCTTT.

With respect to this clone: In the same sample, other DNA sequences code for this CDR3. The chain recombines TRBV18 with TRBJ2-7, with 7 bases matching TRBD2. Germline-derived CDR1 and CDR2 are KGHSH and LQKENI. Trimming cost V 6 bases and J 4 bases; bases outside gene matches: 6. There are 13 residues in the CDR3. CDR3 sequence (DNA): TGTGCCAGCTCCCCCACGGGGGGTTACGAGCAGTACTTC. Encoded protein: CASSPTGGYEQYF.

The chain carries TRBV21-1 and TRBJ1-5; TRBD1 is the table's D call, not checked against the DNA. TRBV21-1 counts as a pseudogene. This CDR3 spans 18 amino acids. The CDR3 DNA sequence: TGTGCCAGCAGCAAAGTCAGGGGGCAACTCAATAGCAATCAGCCCCAGCATTTT. Translated: CASSKVRGQLNSNQPQHF.

This clone was observed a single time. The chain uses TRBV7-6 and TRBJ2-7; D is uncertain. Germline loops: CDR1 SGHVS, CDR2 FNYEAQ. V was trimmed by 4 bases and J by 7 bases, leaving 14 bases between them. This CDR3 has 13 residues. CDR3 sequence (DNA): TGTGCCAGCAGCTCACCCTCGTTGGGAGAGCAGTACTTC. Translated: CASSSPSLGEQYF.